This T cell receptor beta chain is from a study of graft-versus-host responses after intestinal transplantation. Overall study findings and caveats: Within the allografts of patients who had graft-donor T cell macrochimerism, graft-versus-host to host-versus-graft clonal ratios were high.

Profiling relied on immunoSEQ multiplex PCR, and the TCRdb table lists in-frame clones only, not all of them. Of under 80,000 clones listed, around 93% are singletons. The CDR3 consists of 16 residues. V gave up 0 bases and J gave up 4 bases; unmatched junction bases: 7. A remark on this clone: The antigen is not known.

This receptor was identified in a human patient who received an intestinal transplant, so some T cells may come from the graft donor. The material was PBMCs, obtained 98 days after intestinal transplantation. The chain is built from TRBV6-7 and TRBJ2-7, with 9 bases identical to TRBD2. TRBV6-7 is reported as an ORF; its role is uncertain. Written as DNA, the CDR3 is TGTGCCAGCAGTTACTCGAGTAGCGGGAGAGGTTACGAGCAGTACTTC. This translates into CASSYSSSGRGYEQYF.